This TCR beta chain was profiled in a study of OX40 agonist ivuxolimab in advanced cancers. Overall study: A diagnosis of hepatocellular carcinoma, melanoma, renal cell or head and neck cancer was present in dose-escalation patients. Those enrolled were 82.7% male, with a mean age of roughly 60 years and ages from about 20 to 90. Study results and caveats: Antigen specificity was not determined for the expanded peripheral T cells. Low normalized T-cell clonal expansion was also seen in some nonresponders.

The method was immunoSEQ multiplex PCR; TCRdb's version includes in-frame clones alone and lacks a portion of them. The table includes 65,000 to 85,000 clones, around 90% detected once. Germline CDR1 and CDR2: SGHKS and YYEKEE (reference sequence). V lost 0 bases and J 1 base, leaving 8 bases between the germline ends. There are 14 residues in the CDR3. A word on this clone: Its antigen is unknown.

The sample here was CD4+ or CD8+ T cells sorted from blood, taken in a trial of the OX40 agonist ivuxolimab. This chain joins TRBV5-5 and TRBJ2-7; no clear D. The clonotype comes from an adult with an advanced solid tumor such as melanoma, head and neck, liver or kidney cancer. In nucleotides, the CDR3 is TGTGCCAGCAGCTTGGGCGACCGGTCCTACGAGCAGTACTTC. This encodes CASSLGDRSYEQYF.